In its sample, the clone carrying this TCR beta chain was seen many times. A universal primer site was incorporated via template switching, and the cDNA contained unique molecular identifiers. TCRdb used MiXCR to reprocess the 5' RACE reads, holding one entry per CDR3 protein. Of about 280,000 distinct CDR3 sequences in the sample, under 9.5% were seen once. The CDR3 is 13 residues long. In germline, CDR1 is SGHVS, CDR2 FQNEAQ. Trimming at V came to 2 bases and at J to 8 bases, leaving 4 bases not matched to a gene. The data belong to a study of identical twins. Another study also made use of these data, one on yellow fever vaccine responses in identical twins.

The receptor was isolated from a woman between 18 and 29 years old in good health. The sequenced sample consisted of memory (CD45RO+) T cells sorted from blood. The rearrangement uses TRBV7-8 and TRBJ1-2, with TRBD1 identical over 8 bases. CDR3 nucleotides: TGTGCCAGCAGCTTAAGCAGGGGGCTCGGCTACACCTTC. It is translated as CASSLSRGLGYTF.